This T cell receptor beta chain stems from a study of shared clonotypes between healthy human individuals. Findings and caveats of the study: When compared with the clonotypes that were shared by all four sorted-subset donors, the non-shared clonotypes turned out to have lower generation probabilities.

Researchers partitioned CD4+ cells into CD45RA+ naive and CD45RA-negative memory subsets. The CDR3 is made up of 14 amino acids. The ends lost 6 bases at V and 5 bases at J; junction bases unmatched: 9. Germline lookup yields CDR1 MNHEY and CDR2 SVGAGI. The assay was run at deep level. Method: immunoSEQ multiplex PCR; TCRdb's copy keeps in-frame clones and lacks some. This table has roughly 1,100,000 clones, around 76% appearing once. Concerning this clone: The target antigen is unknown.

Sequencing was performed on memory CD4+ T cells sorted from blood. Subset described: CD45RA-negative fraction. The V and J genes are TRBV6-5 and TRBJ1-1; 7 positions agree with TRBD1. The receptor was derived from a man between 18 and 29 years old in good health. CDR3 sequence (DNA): TGTGCCAGCAGCCAGACAGGGTGGGTAACTGAAGCTTTCTTT. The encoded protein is CASSQTGWVTEAFF.